The present T cell receptor beta chain was sequenced within a study of T cells expressing NK-cell markers. Study results and limitations: Of the CD8+ T cell pool in about 6 donors, roughly 1.0-8% was accounted for by dominant NKG2C+ clonotypes.

TCR beta libraries carry UMIs added by 5'RACE template switching. Each CDR3 protein gets one entry in TCRdb, which reprocessed the 5' RACE reads and gives no DNA. In total, the table holds a few hundred thousand distinct CDR3 sequences. In regard to this clonotype: Its cognate antigen is unknown.

The CDR3 is 15 amino acids. What was sequenced was blood T cells: a sorted CD56 or NKG2C T cell subset, CD4+ or CD8+ T cells, or bulk PBMC T cells (not recorded which). This receptor was obtained from a man aged 18-75 years in good health. V gene TRBV12-3 or TRBV12-4 combines with J gene TRBJ2-5; TCRdb indicates TRBD1, and absent DNA this call remains unverified. CDR3 region: CASSDRDRGQETQYF.